This entry is about one T cell receptor (beta chain). What this receptor recognizes is not known. Per-nucleotide qualities are absent, and no much larger clonotype sits a single base away. TCRbeta CDR3 regions were amplified from genomic DNA by means of the immunoSEQ Assay, a bias-controlled multiplex PCR. The study's own analysis went as follows. The number of nucleated cells in each sample was estimated by amplification of reference gene primers within the assay. Sequence reads were collapsed and filtered to measure the absolute abundance of every unique TCRbeta CDR3 rearrangement. For each sample, productive Simpson clonality was calculated by taking the square root of Simpson's diversity index across productive rearrangements. Held by TCRdb, this immuneACCESS table contains in-frame sequences only and omits some clones. Under half of the omission traces to an unresolved V gene where checked; the cause of the rest is unknown. V, J and clone size were drawn from that table, and D and trimming were deduced from the DNA. This sample lists around 310,000 clones; almost 90% were detected once. The ten largest clonotypes hold roughly 1% of the sample.

V gives up 3 bases and J gives up 5 bases, and the segment between their germline ends measures 8 bases. The germline V gene specifies SGHTA as CDR1 and FQGNSA as CDR2. The CDR3 contains 13 residues, cysteine and phenylalanine counted. The DNA shown is the 39-base CDR3, in frame from base 1. The record originates from a study of blood T cell repertoires in COVID-19 (TCRdb year 2020). For context, the study as a whole: Collaborator samples came from the United States, Italy and Spain and covered acute and convalescent phases of COVID-19. The repertoires were made available in a free public database intended to serve as a resource for research on the immune response to SARS-CoV-2. Samples came from the ongoing ImmuneRACE study (first 160 participants) plus 1,254 subjects from 6 global collaborators. HLA class I and class II types, where available, came from metadata supplied by the sample provider rather than from assay-based typing. The material from the prospective study consisted of cDNA or gDNA derived from T cells, B-cell-depleted T cells, or PBMCs. A de-identified subject ID, COVID-19 status, age in years and sex were almost always included in the sample metadata. The dataset comprised deeply sampled blood TCRbeta repertoires from subjects exposed to, actively infected with, or recovered from COVID-19. Paper-wide results and their limitations: How much clinical and demographic metadata was included differed by source and by participant, and the metadata was provided uncurated.

One collaborating source in Seattle enrolled patients during active infection and followed them longitudinally through the course of disease. The collaborating institutions used their own protocols to collect whole blood in K2EDTA tubes. Collaborator samples were shipped for TCRbeta analysis as frozen whole blood, isolated PBMCs, or DNA extracted from either sample type. The chain is encoded by TRBV7-2 joined to TRBJ2-4, with the D gene not clear enough to name. Input material: peripheral blood. The sequence was obtained from a woman aged 40-49 years with COVID-19, enrolled during active disease. Here is the DNA: TGTGCCAGCAGCTTCCGGCGGCAAAACATTCAGTACTTC. Translated, it reads CASSFRRQNIQYF.